The 32 T cell receptor beta chains listed next were all sequenced from one sample in a study of human T cells and chemical hapten exposure. TCRdb ran MiXCR on the RACE reads and lists one entry per CDR3 protein. The sample lists more than 70,000 distinct CDR3 sequences, roughly 8.5% occurring once. Time point defined: healthy volunteer bleed at 2 weeks. Blood, whole and unfractionated, served as the source for total RNA extraction. The sequencing input was whole blood. The source is a female donor in good health. Some clones in this sample may be carry-over from other donors' samples.

The rearrangement uses TRBV6-6 and TRBJ2-3, with D hard to call. Germline-derived CDR1 and CDR2 are MNHNY and SVGAGI (reference sequence). V dropped 0 bases and J dropped 2 bases, with 12 bases sitting between them. The CDR3 length is 16 residues. Here the CDR3 DNA reads TGTGCCAGCAGTTACTCGTCGCCAGGATACACAGATACGCAGTATTTT. Residues: CASSYSSPGYTDTQYF.

The V gene is TRBV5-1, the J gene TRBJ2-3; no reliable D call. CDR1 and CDR2 from the germline V gene are SGHRS and YFSETQ. The CDR3 spans 14 residues. With 6 bases removed from V and 5 bases from J, the gap between germline ends came to 16 bases. The CDR3 loop is CASTLTTNRDTQYF. Written as DNA, the CDR3 is TGCGCCAGCACCCTGACAACAAACAGAGATACGCAGTATTTT.

The chain carries TRBV28 and TRBJ2-3; possible D gene TRBD2, 7 bases. The germline V gene encodes CDR1 MDHEN and CDR2 SYDVKM. The CDR3 runs 16 residues. Between the trimmed V and J ends, which lost 1 base and 6 bases, there was a span of 17 bases. CDR3 sequence reads: CASSLSGGLFLDTQYF. In DNA, the CDR3 is TGTGCCAGCAGTTTATCGGGGGGCCTGTTTTTGGATACGCAGTATTTT.

Only a few counts were recorded for this clonotype. The gene calls are TRBV4-2 and TRBJ1-5; weak D call: TRBD1 (6 bases). Germline V gives CDR1 LGHNA, CDR2 YNFKEQ. The CDR3 is 16 residues long. The V and J ends lost 2 bases and 4 bases respectively, with 15 bases between them. Here the CDR3 DNA reads TGTGCCAGCAGCCAAACGGGGGGGCGCGTAAATCAGCCCCAGCATTTT. Amino acid sequence: CASSQTGGRVNQPQHF.

This chain links TRBV19 with TRBJ2-2; the D gene is possibly TRBD2 (5 bases). Trimming stripped 4 bases from V and 4 bases from J, with 19 bases between. Germline V gives CDR1 LNHDA, CDR2 SQIVND (reference sequence). The CDR3 has 17 amino acids. For the CDR3, the DNA is TGTGCCAGTAGTAAAACTAGACCGCGTGTGAGCACCGGGGAGCTGTTTTTT. Translation gives CASSKTRPRVSTGELFF.

The CDR3 here is CATSRDLGEETQYF. The CDR3, as DNA: TGTGCCACCAGCAGAGATCTAGGCGAGGAGACCCAGTACTTC. The chain couples TRBV15 to TRBJ2-5; D ambiguous. In germline, CDR1 is LNHNV, CDR2 YYDKDF (reference sequence). Trimming pared 0 bases from V and 5 bases from J, leaving 10 bases between. This CDR3 has 14 amino acids.

The J gene is TRBJ1-5, the V gene TRBV12-3 or TRBV12-4, with D maybe TRBD1 (5 bases). The CDR3 totals 13 residues. Trimming took 11 bases from V and 3 from J, leaving 14 bases between them. The CDR3 loop is CASHPGVNQPQHF. In DNA form, the CDR3 reads TGTGCCTCTCATCCGGGGGTCAATCAGCCCCAGCATTTT.

V is TRBV6-5 and J is TRBJ2-3; 10 positions match TRBD2. CDR1 and CDR2 from the germline V gene are MNHEY and SVGAGI. CDR3 length: 13 amino acids. Losses at the gene ends were 9 bases for V and 3 bases for J; bases not matched to a gene: 3. The CDR3 DNA sequence: TGTGCCAGTGGACTAGCGGAAACAGATACGCAGTATTTT. This encodes CASGLAETDTQYF.

This clonotype occurred many times. In DNA form, the CDR3 reads TGTGCCAGCAGCCAAGATCGGGGAAGGGTCTACACTGAAGCTTTCTTT. Its translation: CASSQDRGRVYTEAFF. V is TRBV14 and J is TRBJ1-1; D gene uncertain. Per the germline V gene, CDR1 is SGHDN and CDR2 is FVKESK. This CDR3 has 16 residues. V lost 0 bases and J lost 3, with 14 bases in between.

The V call is TRBV28, the J call TRBJ1-2; D uncertain. V shed 5 bases and J shed 8 bases, with 18 bases lying between them. From germline, CDR1 is MDHEN and CDR2 SYDVKM. CDR3 length: 14 residues. CDR3 DNA sequence: TGTGCCAGCAGTCTTCCCCAGCCAGTGGGAGGCTACACCTTC. Translation: CASSLPQPVGGYTF.

A few counts support this clonotype. The gene calls are TRBV6-5 and TRBJ2-1; D might be TRBD2 (5 bases). Per germline, CDR1 MNHEY and CDR2 SVGAGI. The CDR3 spans 15 residues. The V end was cut by 4 bases, the J end by 6 bases, with 16 bases between. The CDR3 DNA reads as TGTGCCAGCAGTTCGTGGCAACGTCGGGGCAATGAGCAGTTCTTC. As protein: CASSSWQRRGNEQFF.

The chain combines TRBV6-5 with TRBJ2-1; D is undetermined. Deletions cut 6 bases from V and 2 bases from J, with 14 bases between. The CDR3 consists of 15 residues. Per germline, CDR1 MNHEY and CDR2 SVGAGI. CDR3 loop: CASRPSDGPYNEQFF. The DNA for the CDR3 is TGTGCCAGCAGGCCATCGGACGGGCCCTACAATGAGCAGTTCTTC.

This chain connects TRBV6-2 or TRBV6-3 to TRBJ1-5; D may be TRBD1 (6 bases). Trimming removed 8 bases from V and 2 bases from J, with 16 bases in between. This CDR3 is 15 amino acids long. Germline V CDR1 and CDR2: MNHEY, SVGEGT. CDR3 in amino acids: CASAVGGPGNQPQHF. CDR3 nucleotide sequence: TGTGCCAGCGCGGTGGGGGGCCCGGGCAATCAGCCCCAGCATTTT.

This clonotype was seen more than once but under ten times. The genes are TRBV5-1 and TRBJ2-7; D unresolved. Looked up from germline, CDR1 is SGHRS and CDR2 is YFSETQ. CDR3 length: 12 amino acids. V lost 4 bases and J 5 bases, leaving 10 bases between the germline ends. The CDR3 DNA reads as TGCGCCAGCAGCCCGGCCCGGAACGAGCAGTACTTC. Translated: CASSPARNEQYF.

This clonotype was observed a few times. The chain is built from TRBV5-1 and TRBJ2-3, with a tentative D call TRBD2 (6 bases). Germline lookup yields CDR1 SGHRS and CDR2 YFSETQ. This CDR3 contains 13 residues. V was clipped by 1 base and J by 5 bases, with 8 bases between them. CDR3 sequence: CASSLLGGDTQYF. The CDR3 bases are TGCGCCAGCAGCTTGCTGGGAGGAGATACGCAGTATTTT. Supplemented by reference TRBV5-1 and TRBJ2-3, the full variable domain reads KAGVTQTPRYLIKTRGQQVTLSCSPISGHRSVSWYQQTPGQGLQFLFEYFSETQRNKGNFPGRFSGRQFSNSRSEMNVSTLELGDSALYLCASSLLGGDTQYFGPGTRLTVL.

Many counts were recorded for this clonotype. The gene calls are TRBV7-2 and TRBJ2-1, with 9 bases aligning to TRBD1. This CDR3 has 13 residues. Germline CDR1 is SGHTA and CDR2 is FQGNSA. Losses at the gene ends were 5 bases for V and 6 bases for J; bases not matched to a gene: 2. The CDR3, as DNA: TGTGCCAGCAGCCCGACAGGGGGCAATGAGCAGTTCTTC. Residues: CASSPTGGNEQFF.

This clonotype was seen more than once but under ten times. The CDR3 nucleotides are TGTGCCAGCAGCCCCGAGGGGGCCTACGAGCAGTACTTC. It specifies CASSPEGAYEQYF. The chain employs TRBV7-9 and TRBJ2-7; perhaps TRBD1 as D (6 bases). The ends were cut back, 5 bases at V and 2 bases at J, with 10 bases in the middle. Germline V gene data show CDR1 as SEHNR and CDR2 as FQNEAQ (reference sequence). This CDR3 is 13 amino acids long.

This clonotype was seen a few times. The chain recombines TRBV11-2 with TRBJ2-3; D is possibly TRBD1 or TRBD2 (5 bases each). CDR1 and CDR2 (germline): SGHAT, FQNNGV. There are 15 residues in the CDR3. Trimming removed 5 bases from V and 4 bases from J, with 16 bases in between. The CDR3 loop reads CASSPGRRSPDTQYF. The CDR3 bases are TGTGCCAGCAGCCCGGGACGCAGAAGCCCAGATACGCAGTATTTT. The complete variable domain, with remaining parts taken from reference TRBV11-2 and TRBJ2-3, reads EAGVAQSPRYKIIEKRQSVAFWCNPISGHATLYWYQQILGQGPKLLIQFQNNGVVDDSQLPKDRFSAERLKGVDSTLKIQPAKLEDSAVYLCASSPGRRSPDTQYFGPGTRLTVL.

This clonotype was observed a handful of times. V usage is TRBV12-3 or TRBV12-4 and J usage is TRBJ2-7; 8 nucleotides align to TRBD1. V was clipped by 0 bases and J by 6 bases; unmatched bases: 10. This CDR3 spans 16 amino acids. CDR3: CASSLAKGRGPGEQYF. The CDR3 DNA reads TGTGCCAGCAGTTTAGCCAAGGGCAGGGGGCCTGGCGAGCAGTACTTC.

This clonotype was counted only a few times. The V call is TRBV12-3 or TRBV12-4, the J call TRBJ2-3; TRBD2 might be the D (6 bases). The CDR3 runs to 17 residues. V was shortened by 3 bases and J by 0 bases, with 16 bases between the two germline ends. The CDR3 bases are TGTGCCAGCAGTTTGGCCCCCGAAGGGACTAGCACAGATACGCAGTATTTT. This codes for CASSLAPEGTSTDTQYF.

This clonotype was seen many times. This chain connects TRBV20-1 to TRBJ1-1, with D possibly matching TRBD1 (5 bases). This CDR3 region has 11 residues. The germline gives CDR1 DFQATT, CDR2 SNEGSKA (reference sequence). The CDR3 here is CSNLWGSEAFF. The DNA of the CDR3 is TGCAGCAACCTCTGGGGCTCTGAAGCTTTCTTT.

This clonotype was observed many times. The rearrangement uses TRBV6-7 and TRBJ2-1, with D perhaps TRBD2 (6 bases). TRBV6-7 falls under the ORF class, with uncertain function. The CDR3 has 16 amino acids. V lost 6 bases to trimming and J lost 10 bases, with 25 bases between them. CDR3 bases: TGTGCCAGCAGGTTACGCCGGGACTTGCCGAAGGAAGAGCAGTTCTTC. This encodes CASRLRRDLPKEEQFF.

The genes are TRBV5-1 and TRBJ2-5; tentative D call: TRBD1 (6 bases). V was pared by 0 bases and J by 4 bases, with 10 bases between. Germline CDR1 SGHRS, CDR2 YFSETQ. This CDR3 has 14 amino acids. CDR3 coding DNA: TGCGCCAGCAGCTTGGAAGGGGGAGTAGAGACCCAGTACTTC. Its translation is CASSLEGGVETQYF.

This clonotype was observed many times. This rearrangement joins TRBV6-1 to TRBJ2-4; D possibly corresponds to TRBD2 (6 bases). V lost 1 base and J 0 bases, leaving 25 bases between the germline ends. There are 21 residues in the CDR3. In germline, CDR1 is MNHNS, CDR2 SASEGT. The CDR3 spells CASSEGAWDFSNILAKNIQYF. The CDR3 coding sequence is TGTGCCAGCAGTGAAGGAGCCTGGGACTTTTCTAACATACTAGCCAAAAACATTCAGTACTTC.

This clonotype was counted a few times. The V and J genes are TRBV20-1 and TRBJ1-1; D is undetermined. This CDR3 has 10 amino acids. CDR1 and CDR2 from the germline V gene are DFQATT and SNEGSKA (reference sequence). Trimming removed 3 bases from V and 5 bases from J, with 4 bases in between. The DNA for the CDR3 is TGCAGTGCTAGTTTTACTGAAGCTTTCTTT. It encodes CSASFTEAFF.

CDR3: CASSPWDSGLETQYF. The CDR3 DNA reads TGTGCCAGCAGCCCATGGGACTCCGGATTGGAGACCCAGTACTTC. The gene calls are TRBV7-6 and TRBJ2-5; tentative D call: TRBD2 (6 bases). Germline V CDR1 and CDR2: SGHVS, FNYEAQ. Trimming stripped 5 bases from V and 5 bases from J, with 18 bases between. The CDR3 has 15 amino acids.

The gene calls are TRBV28 and TRBJ1-1; 7 nucleotides agree with TRBD1. The CDR3 sequence is 14 residues long. After removal of 2 bases from V and 5 bases from J, the junction contained 5 bases not matched to a gene. CDR1 is MDHEN and CDR2 is SYDVKM in the germline V gene. The CDR3 DNA is TGTGCCAGCAGTTTAGTGCAGGGGGAGACTGAAGCTTTCTTT. This translates into CASSLVQGETEAFF.

The chain employs TRBV2 and TRBJ2-7; the match to TRBD1 covers 9 bases. Germline V gives CDR1 SNHLY, CDR2 FYNNEI. Trimming at V came to 4 bases and at J to 3 bases, leaving 7 bases not matched to a gene. There are 15 residues in the CDR3. The CDR3 DNA reads as TGTGCCAGCAGTGGGGGACAGGGCGGGTTCTACGAGCAGTACTTC. This gives the protein CASSGGQGGFYEQYF.

The rearrangement joins TRBV27 to TRBJ2-7; no reliable D call. CDR3 length equals 14 residues. The V end was cut by 1 base, the J end by 3 bases, with 10 bases between. Germline V gene sequence: CDR1 MNHEY, CDR2 SMNVEV (reference sequence). CDR3 residues: CASSLFGSGYEQYF. CDR3 DNA: TGTGCCAGCAGTTTATTTGGTTCAGGCTACGAGCAGTACTTC.

The V call is TRBV12-3 or TRBV12-4, the J call TRBJ1-1, with a possible D match to TRBD1 (6 bases). The V end lost 6 bases, the J end lost 5 bases, and 13 bases lay between the germline ends. CDR3 length: 13 amino acids. The CDR3 region is CASRYQGRTEAFF. The CDR3 DNA is TGTGCCAGCAGATATCAGGGGCGTACTGAAGCTTTCTTT.

This chain uses TRBV2 with TRBJ1-4; 9 positions match TRBD1. With 5 bases clipped from V and 7 bases from J, the junction kept 5 bases outside the gene matches. The CDR3 loop spans 14 amino acids. Per germline, CDR1 SNHLY and CDR2 FYNNEI. CDR3 sequence (DNA): TGTGCCAGCAGTCGGGACAGGGAGAGTGAAAAACTGTTTTTT. This encodes CASSRDRESEKLFF.

Only one count was recorded for this clonotype. The J gene is TRBJ1-4, the V gene TRBV28; D gene unclear. Germline CDR1 MDHEN, CDR2 SYDVKM. Deletions cut 10 bases from V and 8 bases from J, with 17 bases between. This CDR3 is 13 amino acids long. The CDR3 DNA reads as TGTGCCACCACGGGCCCCTACCGCGAAAAACTGTTTTTT. Translated: CATTGPYREKLFF. Combining the CDR3 with reference TRBV28 and TRBJ1-4 gives the whole variable domain DVKVTQSSRYLVKRTGEKVFLECVQDMDHENMFWYRQDPGLGLRLIYFSYDVKMKEKGDIPEGYSVSREKKERFSLILESASTNQTSMYLCATTGPYREKLFFGSGTQLSVL.